The 31 T cell receptor beta chains in this list originate from one sample, sequenced in a study of cytomegalovirus exposure and HLA in healthy donors. A multiplex PCR was run with 60 Vbeta primers and 13 Jbeta primers. Sequenced by immunoSEQ multiplex PCR; TCRdb stores in-frame clones only, minus some. In the table there are 70,000 to 95,000 clones, about four fifths of which are singletons. Specimen: PBMCs. These receptors were collected from a woman younger than 45 in good health and CMV-seronegative.

The V and J genes are TRBV5-4 and TRBJ2-1; 10 nucleotides line up with TRBD2. Germline V gene sequence: CDR1 SGHNT, CDR2 YYREEE (reference sequence). The CDR3 is 15 amino acids. The V and J ends lost 2 bases and 6 bases, in that order; junction bases with no gene match: 5. The CDR3 DNA follows: TGTGCCAGCAGCTTAGCTAGCGGGAGTTTCAATGAGCAGTTCTTC. Residues: CASSLASGSFNEQFF.

This clone showed up just once. The rearrangement uses TRBV27 and TRBJ2-1, with 11 bases that match TRBD2. Germline CDR1 MNHEY, CDR2 SMNVEV (reference sequence). V lost 2 bases and J lost 6; bases outside the gene matches: 9. The length of the CDR3 is 17 residues. The CDR3 region is CASSLPHASGRINEQFF. The CDR3, as DNA: TGTGCCAGCAGTTTACCCCATGCTAGCGGGAGGATCAATGAGCAGTTCTTC.

The genes are TRBV20-1 and TRBJ2-5; D gene unclear. V lost 3 bases and J 9 bases, leaving 8 bases between the germline ends. This CDR3 has 10 amino acids. Germline V lookup: CDR1 DFQATT, CDR2 SNEGSKA (reference sequence). CDR3 DNA: TGCAGTGCTAGTTTAGTTTCCCAGTACTTC. Amino acids: CSASLVSQYF.

V and J are TRBV29-1 and TRBJ2-1; possible D gene TRBD2, 6 bases. Trimming removed 0 bases from V and 0 bases from J, with 15 bases in between. CDR1 is SQVTM, CDR2 ANQGSEA, per germline. The CDR3 length is 17 residues. The CDR3 sequence is CSVEEWGAGSSYNEQFF. CDR3 coding DNA: TGCAGCGTTGAAGAATGGGGCGCGGGGAGCTCCTACAATGAGCAGTTCTTC.

The J gene is TRBJ2-5, the V gene TRBV19; 10 bases align to TRBD1. The CDR3 extends over 15 amino acids. The germline CDR1 and CDR2 sequences are LNHDA and SQIVND (reference sequence). V lost 3 bases to trimming and J lost 4 bases; unmatched junction nucleotides: 5. CDR3: CASSITGTGAETQYF. The DNA for the CDR3 is TGTGCCAGTAGTATCACCGGGACAGGGGCAGAGACCCAGTACTTC.

The chain is built from TRBV5-8 and TRBJ2-3; 7 positions agree with TRBD2. V gave up 0 bases and J gave up 8 bases; unmatched junction bases: 12. The CDR3 runs 16 residues. From germline, CDR1 is SGHTS and CDR2 YDEGEE. The CDR3 sequence is CASSLAFQTSSGTQYF. DNA of the CDR3: TGTGCCAGCAGCTTGGCCTTTCAGACTAGCTCGGGTACGCAGTATTTT.

This chain joins TRBV28 and TRBJ1-2, with 8 bases fitting TRBD1. The CDR3 extends over 14 amino acids. CDR1 is MDHEN, CDR2 SYDVKM, per germline. V trimming: 8 bases; J trimming: 2 bases; junction bases outside the gene matches: 7. CDR3 sequence reads: CASLARTGNYGYTF. CDR3 nucleotide sequence: TGTGCCAGCCTAGCCCGGACAGGGAACTATGGCTACACCTTC.

The DNA for the CDR3 is TGTGCCTGGAGTCGGGGGAATAGCAATCAGCCCCAGCATTTT. Translated, it gives CAWSRGNSNQPQHF. This chain links TRBV30 with TRBJ1-5, with D tentatively TRBD1 (5 bases). V lost 2 bases and J 0 bases, leaving 8 bases between the germline ends. The CDR3 consists of 14 residues. Germline V gene data show CDR1 as GTSNPN and CDR2 as SVGIG (reference sequence).

V is TRBV28 and J is TRBJ2-7; 7 bases are shared with TRBD2. V lost 3 bases to trimming and J lost 2 bases; unmatched junction nucleotides: 4. CDR1 and CDR2 from the germline V gene are MDHEN and SYDVKM. This CDR3 has 14 residues. CDR3 residues: CASSLGRVAYEQYF. Written as DNA, the CDR3 is TGTGCCAGCAGTTTGGGGAGGGTTGCCTACGAGCAGTACTTC.

V usage is TRBV15 and J usage is TRBJ2-1; 8 bases match TRBD1. J gave up 3 bases and V 3 bases, and 4 bases lay outside the gene matches. Per germline, CDR1 LNHNV and CDR2 YYDKDF (reference sequence). The CDR3 is 15 amino acids. The CDR3 DNA reads TGTGCCACCAGCAGCCTCACAGGGGGCTACAATGAGCAGTTCTTC. It translates to CATSSLTGGYNEQFF.

The V call is TRBV2, the J call TRBJ2-1; TRBD2 aligns across 8 bases. The J segment lost 2 bases and the V segment lost 3 bases, leaving 3 bases of the junction unmatched. Germline V gene lookup returns CDR1 SNHLY and CDR2 FYNNEI. The CDR3 covers 15 residues. In nucleotides, the CDR3 is TGTGCCAGCAGTGATAGCGGGACCCCCTACAATGAGCAGTTCTTC. This translates into CASSDSGTPYNEQFF.

The V gene is TRBV4-2, the J gene TRBJ2-7, with TRBD2 identical over 7 bases. Germline V gives CDR1 LGHNA, CDR2 YNFKEQ. This CDR3 contains 16 residues. The V and J ends lost 3 bases and 0 bases, in that order; junction bases with no gene match: 8. CDR3: CASSQGGRESSYEQYF. The CDR3 region has the DNA TGTGCCAGCAGCCAGGGGGGGAGGGAGAGCTCCTACGAGCAGTACTTC.

This chain joins TRBV28 and TRBJ2-1, with 8 positions matching TRBD2. This CDR3 contains 15 residues. Germline V gene data show CDR1 as MDHEN and CDR2 as SYDVKM. The V gene end was trimmed by 4 bases and the J gene end by 4 bases; junction bases not matched to a gene: 6. DNA for the CDR3: TGTGCCAGCAGTTCTACGGGCGGGAGGTACAATGAGCAGTTCTTC. Protein: CASSSTGGRYNEQFF.

The rearrangement uses TRBV18 and TRBJ1-3; D call uncertain. Germline V gene data show CDR1 as KGHSH and CDR2 as LQKENI. Trimming shortened V by 2 bases and J by 3 bases, and 11 bases separated the two germline ends. This CDR3 has 15 residues. CDR3 bases: TGTGCCAGCTCACCAAAGGGAGGAGGTGGAAACACCATATATTTT. Translating gives CASSPKGGGGNTIYF.

The chain is built from TRBV7-9 and TRBJ2-5; 11 nucleotides align to TRBD2. The J call may be mistaken, given a closer DNA end match to TRBJ2-7. This CDR3 spans 16 amino acids. Per the germline V gene, CDR1 is SEHNR and CDR2 is FQNEAQ (reference sequence). The CDR3 here is CASSLDLAGGTYEQYF. DNA of the CDR3: TGTGCCAGCAGCCTAGATCTAGCGGGAGGCACCTACGAGCAGTACTTC.

The chain carries TRBV29-1 and TRBJ2-3; 7 positions match TRBD2. J lost 4 bases, V lost 4 bases, and 8 bases had no gene match. Germline assignment: CDR1 SQVTM and CDR2 ANQGSEA. The CDR3 runs to 14 residues. CDR3 coding DNA: TGCAGCGTTGTACCGGCGGGAGAACCAGATACGCAGTATTTT. This codes for CSVVPAGEPDTQYF.

The sample holds a few counts of this clone. The chain carries TRBV11-3 and TRBJ1-1; the match to TRBD1 covers 10 bases. After removal of 2 bases from V and 6 bases from J, the junction contained 18 bases not matched to a gene. The CDR3 totals 19 residues. CDR1 is SGHNT and CDR2 is YENEEA in the germline V gene. Here the CDR3 DNA reads TGTGCCAGCAGCTTAACCCGAGGGGACAGGGGCCGCGGGTGTGCTGAAGCTTTCTTT. Encoded protein: CASSLTRGDRGRGCAEAFF.

The genes are TRBV6-6 and TRBJ2-5; a weak D match, TRBD1 (6 bases). The J call may be faulty, since TRBJ2-7 better matches the DNA end. CDR3 length: 15 residues. CDR1 and CDR2 from the germline V gene are MNHNY and SVGAGI (reference sequence). The CDR3 loop is CASSYSLGAEYEQYF. In DNA form, the CDR3 reads TGTGCCAGCAGTTACTCGTTGGGGGCTGAGTACGAGCAGTACTTC.

CDR3 coding DNA: TGTGCCAGCAGCGCCCTCGAGGTACAGGGGGCCTATGGCTACACCTTC. Amino acid sequence: CASSALEVQGAYGYTF. V is TRBV7-6 and J is TRBJ1-2, with TRBD1 matching 9 bases. Trimming cost V 5 bases and J 4 bases; bases outside gene matches: 11. This CDR3 has 16 residues. The germline gives CDR1 SGHVS, CDR2 FNYEAQ.

This chain joins TRBV10-2 and TRBJ2-7; TRBD1 matches at 8 bases. V lost 1 base and J lost 9; bases outside the gene matches: 14. CDR3 size: 16 residues. Germline CDR1 WSHSY, CDR2 SAAADI. This chain's CDR3 is CASSELTGTGTLGQYF. For the CDR3, the DNA is TGCGCCAGCAGTGAGTTAACCGGGACAGGCACATTGGGGCAGTACTTC.

The rearrangement links TRBV5-1 to TRBJ2-4; 13 nucleotides align to TRBD2. This CDR3 has 17 amino acids. CDR1 and CDR2 from the germline V gene are SGHRS and YFSETQ. J lost 2 bases, V lost 4 bases, and 6 bases had no gene match. The CDR3 DNA is TGCGCCAGCAGCCTAGAACTAGCGGGAGGGCCCAAAAACATTCAGTACTTC. It is translated as CASSLELAGGPKNIQYF.

A word on this clone: One end of the junction is discordant with germline, which a read error may explain. The chain employs TRBV15 and TRBJ2-7, with D tentatively TRBD1 (6 bases). CDR3 size: 16 residues. Germline assignment: CDR1 LNHNV and CDR2 YYDKDF (reference sequence). The CDR3 protein is CATSSNRESHSYEQCF. In DNA, the CDR3 is TGTGCCACCAGCAGCAACAGGGAGAGTCACTCCTACGAGCAGTGCTTC.

The gene calls are TRBV27 and TRBJ2-7; 12 bases agree with TRBD2. Germline V lookup: CDR1 MNHEY, CDR2 SMNVEV (reference sequence). Trimming at V came to 0 bases and at J to 6 bases, leaving 3 bases not matched to a gene. The CDR3 consists of 15 residues. CDR3 coding DNA: TGTGCCAGCAGTTTATCCCGACTAGCGGGAGTCGAGCAGTACTTC. This codes for CASSLSRLAGVEQYF.

The genes are TRBV5-4 and TRBJ2-3; the match to TRBD2 covers 11 bases. This CDR3 comprises 15 residues. Germline CDR1 reads SGHNT; CDR2 reads YYREEE (reference sequence). The J segment lost 2 bases and the V segment lost 3 bases, leaving 2 bases of the junction unmatched. In DNA, the CDR3 is TGTGCCAGCAGCTCGACTAGCGGGAACACAGATACGCAGTATTTT. Translated, it gives CASSSTSGNTDTQYF.

This clone was picked up a small number of times. V usage is TRBV7-2 and J usage is TRBJ1-1; 8 bases map to TRBD1. J was trimmed by 5 bases and V by 0 bases; bases with no gene match: 11. Germline CDR1 reads SGHTA; CDR2 reads FQGNSA. The CDR3 has 17 residues. This CDR3 reads CASSLARTGRGTTEAFF. The CDR3 DNA is TGTGCCAGCAGCTTAGCAAGGACAGGGAGAGGGACTACTGAAGCTTTCTTT. Full variable domain (remainder filled in from reference TRBV7-2 and TRBJ1-1): GAGVSQSPSNKVTEKGKDVELRCDPISGHTALYWYRQSLGQGLEFLIYFQGNSAPDKSGLPSDRFSAERTGGSVSTLTIQRTQQEDSAVYLCASSLARTGRGTTEAFFGQGTRLTVV.

The V call is TRBV6-4, the J call TRBJ2-2, with D unresolved. CDR3 length equals 15 residues. Trimming pared 2 bases from V and 1 base from J, leaving 8 bases between. CDR1 and CDR2 from the germline V gene are MRHNA and SNTAGT. CDR3 sequence reads: CASSDGGENTGELFF. DNA of the CDR3: TGTGCCAGCAGTGACGGTGGAGAGAACACCGGGGAGCTGTTTTTT.

CDR3 DNA: TGCGCCAGCAGGAGACAGGGGGTCGGTAGCAATCAGCCCCAGCATTTT. It encodes CASRRQGVGSNQPQHF. The V call is TRBV10-1, the J call TRBJ1-5; 9 bases agree with TRBD1. Per germline, CDR1 WNHNN and CDR2 SYGVQD (reference sequence). Trimming at V came to 6 bases and at J to 0 bases, leaving 6 bases not matched to a gene. The CDR3 consists of 16 residues.

The sample holds a few counts of this clone. The chain links TRBV2 to TRBJ2-5; D uncertain. V shed 7 bases and J shed 2 bases, with 14 bases lying between them. CDR1 SNHLY and CDR2 FYNNEI come from the germline V gene. This CDR3 is built from 14 residues. DNA for the CDR3: TGTGCCAGCATGGTCCCGCAGGCGCAAGAGACCCAGTACTTC. It translates to CASMVPQAQETQYF.

The chain has TRBV6-4 and TRBJ2-3, with unresolved D. The CDR3 loop spans 13 amino acids. V dropped 7 bases and J dropped 2 bases, with 10 bases sitting between them. The V gene's germline CDR1 is MRHNA and CDR2 SNTAGT. CDR3 sequence: CASIPRPTDTQYF. The DNA of the CDR3 is TGTGCCAGCATACCTAGACCCACAGATACGCAGTATTTT.

V gene TRBV30 combines with J gene TRBJ2-7, with TRBD2 matching over 10 bases. The V gene end was trimmed by 0 bases and the J gene end by 6 bases; junction bases not matched to a gene: 5. Germline loops: CDR1 GTSNPN, CDR2 SVGIG (reference sequence). CDR3 length: 14 amino acids. CDR3 loop: CAWSVRLAGFEQYF. CDR3 coding DNA: TGTGCCTGGAGTGTTAGACTAGCGGGTTTCGAGCAGTACTTC.

This clone showed up just a few times. The CDR3 nucleotides read TGTGCCAGCAGCTTGGAGCGGGAGGTGGGCAATGAGCAGTTCTTC. It codes for CASSLEREVGNEQFF. The chain employs TRBV5-4 and TRBJ2-1, with 9 bases lining up with TRBD2. J gave up 6 bases and V 0 bases, and 4 bases lay outside the gene matches. Per germline, CDR1 SGHNT and CDR2 YYREEE (reference sequence). The CDR3 loop spans 15 amino acids. The complete variable domain, with remaining parts taken from reference TRBV5-4 and TRBJ2-1, reads ETGVTQSPTHLIKTRGQQVTLRCSSQSGHNTVSWYQQALGQGPQFIFQYYREEENGRGNFPPRFSGLQFPNYSSELNVNALELDDSALYLCASSLEREVGNEQFFGPGTRLTVL.